This T cell receptor beta chain was profiled in a study of T-cell reconstitution after alpha-beta-depleted transplantation in children. General study results and limits: Surviving recipient T cells and thymic progenitors produced the high day-60 TCRbeta diversity seen in some patients. Newly generated T cells supplied most T-cell counts and diversity one year post-transplant. At around two months after transplant, the alpha-beta T cells were reportedly derived from several hundred expanded clones that came from non-depleted graft cells.

Trimming cost V 6 bases and J 8 bases; bases outside gene matches: 7. The CDR3 covers 15 residues. The sample holds many counts of this clonotype. As yet, its antigen is unknown. Library preparation (for TCRbeta) was performed with unique molecular identifiers. MiXCR, applied by TCRdb to the PCR reads, yields one record per CDR3 protein. In the table there are 580,000 or so distinct CDR3 sequences, around 23% of which are singletons. Sequencing used PBMCs, mostly from graft donor cells, obtained 360 days after TCRalphabeta/CD19-depleted stem cell transplant. The TCR sequence derives from a boy less than two years old who had a stem cell transplant for acute myeloid leukemia, so the T cells may come from the graft donor. The chain combines TRBV12-3 or TRBV12-4 with TRBJ2-1; 13 bases fit TRBD2. CDR3 DNA: TGTGCCAGCAGCACAACTAGCGGGGGGGCCTATGAGCAGTTCTTC. Protein: CASSTTSGGAYEQFF.